This T cell receptor (beta chain) was captured in a study of CD8 T cells in ankylosing spondylitis. Study conclusions and caveats: Matched synovial fluid from ankylosing spondylitis patients was reported to be enriched for disease-linked clones. What seemed typical of ankylosing spondylitis blood was a TCR beta motif built from about eight highly homologous variants. Previously reported in reactive arthritis synovial fluid and blood were some of the motif variants.

This clonotype was counted at least ten times. Its antigen is not known. TCR beta libraries were made by quantitative 5'-RACE with molecular barcodes. TCRdb independently ran MiXCR on the 5' RACE reads; one entry per CDR3 protein. The sample holds around 210,000 distinct CDR3 sequences, 7% to 10% seen once. This CDR3 comprises 15 residues. The V and J ends lost 6 bases and 7 bases, in that order; junction bases with no gene match: 10. Germline assignment: CDR1 MNHEY and CDR2 SVGEGT. V usage is TRBV6-2 or TRBV6-3 and J usage is TRBJ2-1, with 9 bases identical to TRBD2. Material for sequencing was blood, either unsorted or a sorted T cell fraction (not recorded which). This TCR came from a female donor with ankylosing spondylitis or in good health (not recorded which). CDR3 in DNA: TGTGCCAGCAGGGACTTAAGGGCGGGGGGGAATGAGCAGTTCTTC. Its translation: CASRDLRAGGNEQFF.